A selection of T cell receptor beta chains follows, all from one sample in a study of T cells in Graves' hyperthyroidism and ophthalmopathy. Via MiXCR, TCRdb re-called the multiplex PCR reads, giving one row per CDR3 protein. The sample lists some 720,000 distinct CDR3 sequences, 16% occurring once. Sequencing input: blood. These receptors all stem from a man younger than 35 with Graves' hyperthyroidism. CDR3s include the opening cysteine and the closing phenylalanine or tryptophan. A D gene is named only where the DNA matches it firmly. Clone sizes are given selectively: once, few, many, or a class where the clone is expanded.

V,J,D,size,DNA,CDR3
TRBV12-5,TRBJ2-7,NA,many,TGTGCTAGTGGTTTGGTTAAAAGCGAGCAGTACTTC,CASGLVKSEQYF
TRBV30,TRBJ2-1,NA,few,TGTGCCTTGCGACCTCTCCCGTACAATGAGCAGTTCTTC,CALRPLPYNEQFF
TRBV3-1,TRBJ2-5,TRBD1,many,TGTGCCAGCAGCCGAAACGACAGGGTATGGGGAGAGACCCAGTACTTC,CASSRNDRVWGETQYF
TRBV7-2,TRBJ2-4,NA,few,TGTGCCAGCACCAGGACGGGGGTAGCGGATATGGTTTCCATTCAGTACTTC,CASTRTGVADMVSIQYF
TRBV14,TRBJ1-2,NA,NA,TGTGCCAGCAGCCAAGGCAAGCCCTATGGCTACACCTTC,CASSQGKPYGYTF
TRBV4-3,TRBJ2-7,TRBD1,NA,TGCGCCAGCAGCCAAGGGGGCGGCCCCGGGACAGGACTCTACGAGCAGTACTTC,CASSQGGGPGTGLYEQYF
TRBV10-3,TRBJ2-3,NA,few,TGTGCCATACGAGGCGGGAACGTTGTAGATACGCAGTATTTT,CAIRGGNVVDTQYF
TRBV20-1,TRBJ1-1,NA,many,TGCAGTGCTAGAGATATTGGAGGTACCACTGAAGCTTTCTTT,CSARDIGGTTEAFF
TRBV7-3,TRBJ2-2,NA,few,TGTGCCAGCAGCTTCGCGCCCCCCGGGACCGGGGAGCTGTTTTTT,CASSFAPPGTGELFF
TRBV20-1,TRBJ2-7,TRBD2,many,TGCAGTGCAGAGGGACTAGCGGACGAGCAGTACTTC,CSAEGLADEQYF
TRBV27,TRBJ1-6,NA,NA,TGTGCCAGCAGTTTAATACCGGGAAATTCACCCCTCCACTTT,CASSLIPGNSPLHF
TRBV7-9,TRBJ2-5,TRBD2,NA,TGTGCCAGCAGCTCTGGGGGAGGGCCCCAAGAGACCCAGTACTTC,CASSSGGGPQETQYF
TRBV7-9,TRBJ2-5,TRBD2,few,TGTGCCAGCAGCTCCCGGGGTCAGCGGGAGGTTATGGAGACCCAGTACTTC,CASSSRGQREVMETQYF
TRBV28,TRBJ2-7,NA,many,TGTGCCAGCAGCCCGGTTGGGACCCCTCGCGAGCAGTACTTC,CASSPVGTPREQYF
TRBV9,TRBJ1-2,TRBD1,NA,TGTGCCAGCAGCGTAGGAAGGGGGCCTGGCTATGGCTACACCTTC,CASSVGRGPGYGYTF
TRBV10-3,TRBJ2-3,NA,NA,TGTGCCATCAGTGAGGCCAGCACAGATACGCAGTATTTT,CAISEASTDTQYF
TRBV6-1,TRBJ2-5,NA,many,TGTGCCAGCAGTACGAGGCCTCGGGCGGAGACCCAGTACTTC,CASSTRPRAETQYF
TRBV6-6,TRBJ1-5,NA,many,TGTGCCAGCAGTTACGCGGGCAATCAGCCCCAGCATTTT,CASSYAGNQPQHF
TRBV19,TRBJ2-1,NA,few,TGTGCCAGTAGTCCTGGAGGTAGCGGAGAGGGGAATGAGCAGTTCTTC,CASSPGGSGEGNEQFF
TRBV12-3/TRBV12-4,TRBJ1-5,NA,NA,TGTGCCAGCAGTTTAGAAGTCTATAGCAATCAGCCCCAGCATTTT,CASSLEVYSNQPQHF
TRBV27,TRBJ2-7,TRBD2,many,TGTGCCAGCAGTTCATACGGGGGGAGCGAGCGGGAGGATGACGAGCAGTACTTC,CASSSYGGSEREDDEQYF
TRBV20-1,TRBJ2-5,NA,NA,TGCAGTGCTAGAGATGTAAGGGAGATGGTGGAGACCCAGTACTTC,CSARDVREMVETQYF
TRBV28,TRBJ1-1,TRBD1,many,TGTGCCAGCAGTTTACCGGGACAGGGGAAAGACACTGAAGCTTTCTTT,CASSLPGQGKDTEAFF
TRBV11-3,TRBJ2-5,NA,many,TGTGCCAGCAGCTTAGGCGAGGGGAGCGAGACCCAGTACTTC,CASSLGEGSETQYF
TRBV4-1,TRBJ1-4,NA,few,TGCGCCAGCAGCCAGTCCGGTGGGGGGTATGGGGAAAAACTGTTTTTT,CASSQSGGGYGEKLFF